The 16 T cell receptor beta chains listed next were all sequenced from one sample in a study of shared clonotypes between healthy human individuals. Sequencing used immunoSEQ multiplex PCR; TCRdb keeps in-frame clones, though not all of them. Among under 1 million clones listed, 80% to 95% were seen once. Naivety among CD8 cells was defined by CD45RO negativity and positive CCR7 selection, thereby excluding terminally differentiated effector memory CD45RA+ cells. The sample taken for sequencing was naive CD8+ T cells sorted from blood. Receptors originate from a man between 25 and 39 years old in good health.

The CDR3 nucleotides read TGTGCCAGCAGTGAGGGACTAGCGGCCTACGAGCAGTACTTC. Its protein product is CASSEGLAAYEQYF. The genes are TRBV2 and TRBJ2-7, with TRBD2 matching over 11 bases. Trimming removed 3 bases from V and 2 bases from J; junction bases left unmatched: 0. Per germline, CDR1 SNHLY and CDR2 FYNNEI. The CDR3 contains 14 residues. Filled out from reference TRBV2 and TRBJ2-7, the complete variable domain reads EPEVTQTPSHQVTQMGQEVILRCVPISNHLYFYWYRQILGQKVEFLVSFYNNEISEKSEIFDDQFSVERPDGSNFTLKIRSTKLEDSAMYFCASSEGLAAYEQYFGPGTRLTVT.

The chain joins TRBV10-3 to TRBJ1-1; the D is unclear. Trimming stripped 2 bases from V and 0 bases from J, with 13 bases between. This CDR3 spans 16 amino acids. Germline V lookup: CDR1 ENHRY, CDR2 SYGVKD. The CDR3: CAISEMGTGVNTEAFF. The CDR3 bases are TGTGCCATCAGTGAGATGGGAACCGGCGTGAACACTGAAGCTTTCTTT.

Only one count was recorded for this clone. The chain is built from TRBV11-2 and TRBJ2-7; D not resolved. This CDR3 comprises 12 residues. V dropped 1 base and J dropped 7 bases, with 8 bases sitting between them. Germline V gives CDR1 SGHAT, CDR2 FQNNGV. CDR3 DNA: TGTGCCAGCAGCTTAGTTCCCAGGGAGCAGTACTTC. Protein sequence: CASSLVPREQYF.

The rearrangement links TRBV4-1 to TRBJ2-7; D is perhaps TRBD2 (5 bases). Between the trimmed V and J ends, which lost 1 base and 3 bases, there was a span of 16 bases. Germline CDR1 reads MGHRA; CDR2 reads YSYEKL. The CDR3 runs to 16 residues. The CDR3 is CASSQGSSGGDYEQYF. The CDR3 bases are TGCGCCAGCAGCCAAGGTTCGAGCGGAGGCGACTACGAGCAGTACTTC.

A few counts support this clone. This chain uses TRBV4-1 with TRBJ2-5; TRBD2 aligns across 9 bases. CDR1 and CDR2 (germline): MGHRA, YSYEKL. With 8 bases clipped from V and 1 base from J, the junction kept 11 bases outside the gene matches. CDR3 length equals 16 residues. The CDR3 region has the DNA TGCGCCAGCGGCCCGACTAGCGGACTACTCCAAGAGACCCAGTACTTC. Translating it yields CASGPTSGLLQETQYF.

This rearrangement joins TRBV19 to TRBJ2-1; D gene ambiguous. This CDR3 comprises 16 residues. Trimming stripped 5 bases from V and 0 bases from J, with 14 bases between. Germline assignment: CDR1 LNHDA and CDR2 SQIVND (reference sequence). The CDR3 DNA reads as TGTGCCAGTAGTGTGGGTCTAGGGCTCTCCTACAATGAGCAGTTCTTC. This codes for CASSVGLGLSYNEQFF.

The CDR3 DNA reads TGTGCCAGCAGCCTCGGGACTAGCGGGGTCGAGCAGTACTTC. Translation: CASSLGTSGVEQYF. The chain carries TRBV9 and TRBJ2-7, with TRBD2 matching over 13 bases. With 4 bases clipped from V and 6 bases from J, the junction kept 4 bases outside the gene matches. This CDR3 contains 14 residues. The V gene's germline CDR1 is SGDLS and CDR2 YYNGEE.

Remarks on this clone: Compared with germline, one end of the junction differs, possibly owing to a read error. This sequence joins TRBV28 and TRBJ1-2; weak D call: TRBD1 (5 bases). Germline V CDR1 and CDR2: MDHEN, SYDVKM. The CDR3 contains 9 residues. The CDR3 DNA follows: TGTGCCAGCAGCCTTACGGGACCCTTC. Its translation: CASSLTGPF.

V is TRBV28 and J is TRBJ2-7; perhaps TRBD1 as D (6 bases). The germline V gene has CDR1 MDHEN and CDR2 SYDVKM. Deletions cut 5 bases from V and 7 bases from J, with 12 bases between. This CDR3 is built from 12 residues. CDR3 sequence (DNA): TGTGCCAGCAGTCGGCAGGGGCCGGAGCAGTACTTC. This gives the protein CASSRQGPEQYF.

J is TRBJ2-1 and V is TRBV29-1; D gene unclear. V lost 5 bases, J lost 6 bases, and 14 bases lay in between. The CDR3 is 13 amino acids. Germline CDR1 SQVTM, CDR2 ANQGSEA. The CDR3 protein is CSVSGRPFNEQFF. In DNA, the CDR3 is TGCAGCGTTTCAGGACGGCCATTCAATGAGCAGTTCTTC.

The CDR3 spells CASTRGGVSYNEQFF. DNA for the CDR3: TGTGCCAGCACCCGTGGGGGGGTTTCCTACAATGAGCAGTTCTTC. This rearrangement joins TRBV9 to TRBJ2-1; 7 positions agree with TRBD2. This CDR3 is 15 amino acids long. V gave up 6 bases and J gave up 1 base; unmatched junction bases: 7. CDR1 and CDR2 from the germline V gene are SGDLS and YYNGEE.

The chain carries TRBV27 and TRBJ2-1; D call uncertain. Trimming removed 0 bases from V and 8 bases from J, with 11 bases in between. Looked up from germline, CDR1 is MNHEY and CDR2 is SMNVEV (reference sequence). The CDR3 extends over 14 amino acids. DNA of the CDR3: TGTGCCAGCAGTTTATCGATAGGAATGTATGAGCAGTTCTTC. It encodes CASSLSIGMYEQFF.

The chain employs TRBV7-9 and TRBJ1-3; D gene unclear. V was clipped by 1 base and J by 0 bases, with 7 bases between them. The CDR3 length is 15 residues. Germline loops: CDR1 SEHNR, CDR2 FQNEAQ (reference sequence). CDR3 DNA: TGTGCCAGCAGCTTAGGTATCCTCTCTGGAAACACCATATATTTT. Its translation is CASSLGILSGNTIYF.

The chain has TRBV9 and TRBJ2-1, with 12 positions matching TRBD1. The CDR3 runs 16 residues. Unmatched junction bases numbered 3, after V lost 3 bases and J lost 2 bases. Germline V lookup: CDR1 SGDLS, CDR2 YYNGEE. The CDR3 loop reads CASSAGTGGAYNEQFF. The CDR3 region has the DNA TGTGCCAGCAGCGCCGGGACAGGGGGCGCCTACAATGAGCAGTTCTTC.

J is TRBJ2-7 and V is TRBV12-2; the D call of TRBD2 is as the table states it, not checked on the DNA. TRBV12-2 is listed as a pseudogene. The CDR3 runs 16 residues. The CDR3 sequence: CASRLGLAGGPHEQYF. The CDR3 bases are TGTGCAAGTCGCTTAGGGCTAGCGGGAGGGCCGCACGAGCAGTACTTC.

The chain joins TRBV6-6 to TRBJ2-3, with 9 bases that match TRBD1. The CDR3 runs 15 residues. Germline V gene data show CDR1 as MNHNY and CDR2 as SVGAGI (reference sequence). V shed 5 bases, J shed 0 bases, and the junction held 3 bases outside the gene matches. The CDR3 DNA follows: TGTGCCAGCAGTGGGGACAGGGTGAGCACAGATACGCAGTATTTT. Translated: CASSGDRVSTDTQYF.